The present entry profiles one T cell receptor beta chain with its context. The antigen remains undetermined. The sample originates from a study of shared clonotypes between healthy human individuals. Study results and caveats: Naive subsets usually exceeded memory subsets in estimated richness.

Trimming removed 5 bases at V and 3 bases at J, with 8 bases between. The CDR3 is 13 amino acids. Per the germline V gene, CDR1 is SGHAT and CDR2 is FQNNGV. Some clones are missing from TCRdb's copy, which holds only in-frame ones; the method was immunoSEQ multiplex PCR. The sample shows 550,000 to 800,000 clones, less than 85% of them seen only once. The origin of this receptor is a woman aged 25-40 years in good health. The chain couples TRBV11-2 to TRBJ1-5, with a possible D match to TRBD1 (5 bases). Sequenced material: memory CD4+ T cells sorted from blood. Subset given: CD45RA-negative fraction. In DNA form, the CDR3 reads TGTGCCAGCAGCAAAGGACACAATCAGCCCCAGCATTTT. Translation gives CASSKGHNQPQHF.